This entry is about one T cell receptor (beta chain). Its antigen is not yet known. No base quality information exists; no much larger clone differs at one position. The data belong to a study of early T cells in non-severe SARS-CoV-2 infection (dated by TCRdb to the early 2020s). The study in broad terms: TCR sequencing used bulk RNA from unsorted whole blood, so alpha and beta chains could not be paired.

The germline V gene gives CDR1 as SGHVS and CDR2 as FNYEAQ. The CDR3 runs 16 amino acids, cysteine and phenylalanine included. The CDR3 DNA has 48 bases and is translated from base 1. Relative to germline, V is 6 bases shorter and J is 6 bases shorter, with 21 bases between their ends. A case-control design nested within a healthcare worker cohort in London, UK, was used, with weekly nasopharyngeal swab PCR tests and blood sampling performed. Between 23 and 31 March 2020, the week of the UK lockdown, healthcare workers were enrolled and then followed up weekly for as long as 16 weeks. Libraries were prepared through 5' RACE. Instrument used: NextSeq 500. The TCR library protocol attached unique molecular identifiers to individual cDNA molecules to correct for sequencing error and PCR bias. TCR alpha and beta chains were both sequenced, and the abundances of alpha and beta sequences in each sample were closely correlated with each other. Turning to the authors' computational methods: Decombinator V4 was used to annotate the V gene, J gene and CDR3 of the TCR sequences. TCRs were defined as expanded if a significant change between any two time points was detected under a Poisson model with p below 0.0001. TCR abundances were normalised to the total number of TCRs sequenced per sample and were expressed as counts per million. MAIT TCRs were defined by TRAV1-2 paired with TRAJ12, TRAJ20 or TRAJ33, and iNKT TCRs by TRAV10 paired with TRAJ18. VDJdb, accessed on 1 November 2021, was searched for TCRs annotated for CMV, EBV and SARS-CoV-2, and TCRs annotated for more than one antigen were excluded. TCRdb reprocessing: public reads trimmed at Q25 with fastp, clones called with MiXCR, in-frame beta chains kept. Every entry covers one CDR3 protein and lists the most common genes and DNA from its rows. These V and J calls are TCRdb output, not the study's own analysis. The sample table shows 25,000 to 35,000 distinct CDR3 sequences, and under 6% are seen once. The top ten constitute over 2.5% of the sample.

Overall study results and their limits: VDJdb matching was skewed toward anti-spike CD8 responses and likely underestimated virus-specific expansions by missing private and CD4 specificities.

The sequenced material came from whole blood. The clonotype was recovered from an adult who was a healthcare worker with PCR-confirmed SARS-CoV-2 infection or an uninfected control (not recorded which). The V and J segments used are TRBV7-6 and TRBJ2-1; confidence is insufficient to name the D gene. The CDR3 region reads CASSLVGVPTPNEQFF. The nucleotides read TGTGCCAGCAGTCTAGTGGGTGTCCCAACCCCCAATGAGCAGTTCTTC.